A selection of T cell receptor beta chains follows, all from one sample in a study of immune evolution from preneoplasia to lung adenocarcinoma. TCRdb keeps only in-frame clones here, not all; method: immunoSEQ multiplex PCR. The data hold 4,800 or so clones, with around three quarters observed a single time. Sequencing was performed on FFPE minimally invasive lung adenocarcinoma tissue. All receptors derive from a person aged 60-79 years with lung adenocarcinoma. CDR3s include the opening cysteine and the closing phenylalanine or tryptophan. A D gene is named only where the DNA matches it firmly. Expanded clones are given a class, and other clones once, few, many or no size at all.

v_call	d_call	clone_size	j_call	cdr3_nt	cdr3_aa
TRBV6-5	TRBD1	NA	TRBJ1-3	TGTGCCAGCAGGGTGACAGGGACTGGAAACATCATATATTTT	CASRVTGTGNIIYF
TRBV7-2	TRBD2	NA	TRBJ2-1	TGTGCCAGCAGCTGGGGACTAGCTGAGCAGTTCTTC	CASSWGLAEQFF
TRBV11-2	TRBD2	NA	TRBJ2-1	TGTGCCAGCAGCTTAGGGATTCTAGCGGGAGTGGGGGATGAGCAGTTCTTC	CASSLGILAGVGDEQFF
TRBV28	TRBD2	NA	TRBJ2-7	TGTGCCAGCAGCACAACTAGCGGGGGGGCCCTAGGTGGCTACGAGCAGTACTTC	CASSTTSGGALGGYEQYF
TRBV5-5	NA	NA	TRBJ2-3	TGTGCCAGCAGTTTCGCAGGGCGAGATACGCAGTATTTT	CASSFAGRDTQYF
TRBV2	TRBD2	NA	TRBJ2-2	TGTGCCAGCAGTTCTAGCGGGAGGGCCCGAGCCGACACCGGGGAGCTGTTTTTT	CASSSSGRARADTGELFF
TRBV28	NA	NA	TRBJ2-7	TGTGCCAGCAGTCTTGCGAACTACGAGCAGTACTTC	CASSLANYEQYF
TRBV28	TRBD1	few	TRBJ2-1	TGTGCCAGCCCAACGCAGGCAGGGGGTTATAATGAGCAGTTCTTC	CASPTQAGGYNEQFF
TRBV7-8	TRBD1	few	TRBJ2-3	TGTGCCAGCAGCTTAGCAGGGACAGTCTCGACAGATACGCAGTATTTT	CASSLAGTVSTDTQYF
TRBV7-8	TRBD1	NA	TRBJ1-1	TGTGCCAGCAACCAGGGGGGGGTATTAACTGAAGCTTTCTTT	CASNQGGVLTEAFF